The sample holds a few counts of the clone carrying this TCR beta chain. The target antigen is unknown. Germline V gives CDR1 SEHNR, CDR2 FQNEAQ (reference sequence). CDR3 length: 16 residues. Trimming removed 5 bases from V and 2 bases from J, with 19 bases in between. Sequencing used immunoSEQ multiplex PCR; TCRdb keeps in-frame clones, though not all of them. The sample has about 330,000 clones; more than 80% are singletons. The data were taken from a study of cytomegalovirus exposure and HLA in healthy donors. Study-wide points: In vitro testing confirmed three CMV-associated chains as specific for CMV antigens. The classifier was said to identify cytomegalovirus status with high specificity and sensitivity.

This chain links TRBV7-9 with TRBJ2-7; possibly TRBD1 for D (6 bases). This sequence was found in a young woman in good health and CMV-seronegative. Sequencing used PBMCs. This CDR3 is CASSAKGGRSTYEQYF. Here the CDR3 DNA reads TGTGCCAGCAGCGCCAAAGGGGGAAGGTCTACCTACGAGCAGTACTTC.